This entry lists 30 T cell receptor beta chains sequenced from one sample in a study of T cell responses to AZD1222 COVID-19 vaccine. The data were produced by immunoSEQ multiplex PCR, yet TCRdb's version contains in-frame clones alone and is incomplete. The data hold about 98,000 clones, with around 87% observed a single time. Sequencing was performed on peripheral blood, taken on day 0 of AZD1222 vaccination. The receptors come from an adult in good health.

This sequence joins TRBV28 and TRBJ1-3; possible D gene TRBD1, 5 bases. The CDR3 covers 15 residues. V lost 5 bases, J lost 0 bases, and 11 bases lay in between. The V gene's germline CDR1 is MDHEN and CDR2 SYDVKM. The CDR3 reads CASSGGKSSGNTIYF. In nucleotides, the CDR3 is TGTGCCAGCAGTGGGGGGAAGAGCTCTGGAAACACCATATATTTT.

This chain links TRBV6-2 or TRBV6-3 with TRBJ2-1; TRBD2 agrees at 15 bases. This CDR3 comprises 16 residues. V was pared by 5 bases and J by 8 bases, with 7 bases of the junction left unmatched. CDR1 and CDR2 from the germline V gene are MNHEY and SVGEGT. DNA of the CDR3: TGTGCCAGCAGTCGCGGACTAGCGGGGGGGCTCTATGAGCAGTTCTTC. It yields the protein CASSRGLAGGLYEQFF.

J is TRBJ2-7 and V is TRBV30; 10 bases align to TRBD1. Germline loops: CDR1 GTSNPN, CDR2 SVGIG (reference sequence). The CDR3 has 15 amino acids. With V trimmed by 3 bases and J by 4 bases, 9 bases remained unmatched. CDR3 coding DNA: TGTGCCTGGAGCGCCGGGACAGGGGTGAGGTACGAGCAGTACTTC. Translated, it gives CAWSAGTGVRYEQYF.

The CDR3 spells CSAQGSTEAFF. CDR3 bases: TGCAGTGCTCAGGGATCCACTGAAGCTTTCTTT. The chain links TRBV20-1 to TRBJ1-1; a weak D match, TRBD1 (5 bases). CDR1 and CDR2 from the germline V gene are DFQATT and SNEGSKA (reference sequence). V was pared by 5 bases and J by 4 bases, with 8 bases between. The CDR3 is made up of 11 amino acids.

This clone has just a few counts. The rearrangement uses TRBV30 and TRBJ2-1; D gene uncertain. This CDR3 has 14 residues. CDR1 GTSNPN and CDR2 SVGIG come from the germline V gene (reference sequence). V was pared by 0 bases and J by 5 bases, with 11 bases between. The CDR3 DNA is TGTGCCTGGAGTGTACCCTGGGGAAACAATGAGCAGTTCTTC. It encodes CAWSVPWGNNEQFF.

The chain carries TRBV4-1 and TRBJ2-1; 11 positions agree with TRBD2. This CDR3 contains 18 residues. CDR1 and CDR2 from the germline V gene are MGHRA and YSYEKL. J was trimmed by 7 bases and V by 0 bases; bases with no gene match: 11. CDR3 sequence reads: CASSQDHWLAGGKNEQFF. Here the CDR3 DNA reads TGCGCCAGCAGCCAAGATCATTGGTTAGCGGGAGGGAAAAATGAGCAGTTCTTC.

A note on this clone: The same CDR3 also results from other DNA sequences found in this sample. This rearrangement joins TRBV7-3 to TRBJ2-1; 12 bases agree with TRBD1. The CDR3 runs 15 residues. The ends lost 5 bases at V and 8 bases at J; junction bases unmatched: 7. Germline CDR1 is SGHTA and CDR2 is FQGTGA. As DNA, the CDR3 is TGTGCCAGCAGCCCGGGGACAGGGGGCTTCTATGAGCAGTTCTTC. It yields the protein CASSPGTGGFYEQFF.

This sequence joins TRBV27 and TRBJ2-1; tentatively, D is TRBD2 (5 bases). The germline V gene encodes CDR1 MNHEY and CDR2 SMNVEV (reference sequence). V lost 4 bases to trimming and J lost 2 bases, with 18 bases between them. CDR3 length: 17 amino acids. The CDR3 sequence: CASSSEVRSSPYNEQFF. In DNA, the CDR3 is TGTGCCAGCAGTTCGGAAGTCAGGTCTAGCCCCTACAATGAGCAGTTCTTC.

This chain links TRBV20-1 with TRBJ1-1; TRBD1 might be the D (5 bases). V gave up 6 bases and J gave up 6 bases, with 11 bases separating them. Germline V CDR1 and CDR2: DFQATT, SNEGSKA (reference sequence). The CDR3 length is 11 residues. CDR3 in amino acids: CSATQGAEAFF. CDR3 coding DNA: TGCAGTGCCACCCAGGGCGCTGAAGCTTTCTTT.

The chain joins TRBV7-9 to TRBJ2-1; D is uncertain. The germline V and J ends were trimmed by 6 bases and 1 base, with 7 bases remaining between them. The CDR3 is 13 amino acids. Per germline, CDR1 SEHNR and CDR2 FQNEAQ (reference sequence). The CDR3 sequence is CASSGSSYNEQFF. The DNA of the CDR3 is TGTGCCAGCAGTGGCAGTTCCTACAATGAGCAGTTCTTC. Looking up the rest from reference TRBV7-9 and TRBJ2-1 gives the full variable domain: DTGVSQNPRHKITKRGQNVTFRCDPISEHNRLYWYRQTLGQGPEFLTYFQNEAQLEKSRLLSDRFSAERPKGSFSTLEIQRTEQGDSAMYLCASSGSSYNEQFFGPGTRLTVL.

The rearrangement links TRBV20-1 to TRBJ2-1; D ambiguous. Germline V gene data show CDR1 as DFQATT and CDR2 as SNEGSKA (reference sequence). The CDR3 spans 13 residues. Trimming took 3 bases from V and 6 from J, leaving 12 bases between them. CDR3 DNA sequence: TGCAGTGCTAGTGAAGGAGACTTCAATGAGCAGTTCTTC. As protein: CSASEGDFNEQFF.

The V gene is TRBV3-1 (or the pseudogene TRBV3-2), the J gene TRBJ1-2, with a possible D match to TRBD1 (5 bases). Per the germline V gene, CDR1 is LGHDT and CDR2 is YNNKEL (reference sequence). The CDR3 extends over 14 amino acids. Trimming took off 1 base at V and 2 bases at J, with 8 bases between the two ends. This CDR3 reads CASSQGQLNYGYTF. The CDR3 DNA follows: TGTGCCAGCAGCCAAGGACAGCTAAACTATGGCTACACCTTC.

This chain connects TRBV7-3 to TRBJ1-1; 9 nucleotides agree with TRBD1. Germline V lookup: CDR1 SGHTA, CDR2 FQGTGA. CDR3 length: 16 residues. V was clipped by 5 bases and J by 1 base; unmatched bases: 8. The chain's CDR3 is CASSRTPTGGNTEAFF. CDR3 sequence (DNA): TGTGCCAGCAGCCGAACCCCGACAGGGGGGAACACTGAAGCTTTCTTT.

J is TRBJ2-1 and V is TRBV7-9; D is unclear. The CDR3 consists of 11 residues. Germline V CDR1 and CDR2: SEHNR, FQNEAQ (reference sequence). V gave up 5 bases and J gave up 10 bases, with 9 bases separating them. CDR3 in amino acids: CASSTGPEQFF. As DNA, the CDR3 is TGTGCCAGCAGCACCGGTCCCGAGCAGTTCTTC.

J is TRBJ2-3 and V is TRBV6-1; perhaps D is TRBD1 or TRBD2 (5 bases each). CDR3 size: 16 residues. The V end lost 2 bases, the J end lost 2 bases, and 14 bases lay between the germline ends. Looked up from germline, CDR1 is MNHNS and CDR2 is SASEGT. The DNA of the CDR3 is TGTGCCAGCAGTGAATTTTTTGGGGGAACCACAGATACGCAGTATTTT. It translates to CASSEFFGGTTDTQYF.

The chain recombines TRBV7-3 with TRBJ1-2, with a weak D call TRBD1 (5 bases). V was trimmed by 1 base and J by 4 bases, leaving 7 bases between them. This CDR3 has 13 amino acids. Germline V lookup: CDR1 SGHTA, CDR2 FQGTGA. CDR3 sequence (DNA): TGTGCCAGCAGCTTAATTGGGGGCTATGGCTACACCTTC. Translation: CASSLIGGYGYTF.

This rearrangement joins TRBV27 to TRBJ1-1; D possibly corresponds to TRBD1 (5 bases). The CDR3 contains 15 residues. V shed 2 bases and J shed 1 base, with 11 bases lying between them. CDR1 is MNHEY and CDR2 is SMNVEV in the germline V gene (reference sequence). CDR3 coding DNA: TGTGCCAGCAGTTTAATGAGAGGGGAGAACACTGAAGCTTTCTTT. Its translation is CASSLMRGENTEAFF.

The V and J genes are TRBV9 and TRBJ2-1, with D perhaps given as TRBD1 or TRBD2 (5 bases each). Looked up from germline, CDR1 is SGDLS and CDR2 is YYNGEE. The CDR3 totals 16 residues. Trimming stripped 3 bases from V and 0 bases from J, with 13 bases between. In nucleotides, the CDR3 is TGTGCCAGCAGCGCCGGGACCCCCTCCTCCTACAATGAGCAGTTCTTC. This encodes CASSAGTPSSYNEQFF.

For this clone: The same CDR3 can be traced to other DNA sequences in this sample. The chain links TRBV20-1 to TRBJ1-2; D perhaps matches TRBD1 (5 bases). CDR3 length: 11 residues. CDR1 is DFQATT and CDR2 is SNEGSKA in the germline V gene (reference sequence). Written as DNA, the CDR3 is TGCAGCGGGGCGGGGATCTATGGCTACACCTTC. Translated: CSGAGIYGYTF.

The chain links TRBV7-2 to TRBJ1-2; TRBD1 aligns across 12 bases. Trimming took 1 base from V and 13 from J; bases not matched to a gene: 4. The CDR3 totals 13 residues. The germline CDR1 and CDR2 sequences are SGHTA and FQGNSA. The CDR3 region has the DNA TGTGCCAGCAGCTTAGGGGACAGGGGGCGGAGCACCTTC. This sequence encodes CASSLGDRGRSTF.

The chain uses TRBV7-9 and TRBJ1-4, with D unresolved. CDR3 length: 16 amino acids. V shed 5 bases and J shed 7 bases, with 20 bases lying between them. The germline V gene encodes CDR1 SEHNR and CDR2 FQNEAQ (reference sequence). CDR3: CASSPRPGNSGEKLFF. The CDR3 DNA is TGTGCCAGCAGCCCCCGGCCCGGGAACTCGGGTGAAAAACTGTTTTTT.

The DNA for the CDR3 is TGTGCCAGCAGCCCCACCCTGGCGGGGACAAACTACGAGCAGTACTTC. Its translation is CASSPTLAGTNYEQYF. The gene calls are TRBV3-1 (or the pseudogene TRBV3-2) and TRBJ2-7; perhaps D is TRBD1 or TRBD2 (6 bases each). Germline assignment: CDR1 LGHDT and CDR2 YNNKEL (reference sequence). V shed 4 bases and J shed 3 bases, with 19 bases lying between them. CDR3 length equals 16 residues.

This chain connects TRBV4-3 to TRBJ2-3, with 12 bases matching TRBD2. Germline CDR1 is LGHNA and CDR2 is YSLEER. V shed 4 bases and J 4 bases; nucleotides not matched to a gene: 21. This CDR3 comprises 21 residues. The CDR3 bases are TGCGCCAGCAGCCCCAGAATATCGTCGGTCCCTAGCGGGGGGGTAGCAGATACGCAGTATTTT. It is translated as CASSPRISSVPSGGVADTQYF.

The rearrangement joins TRBV28 to TRBJ2-7; possibly TRBD1 or TRBD2 for D (5 bases each). V lost 6 bases to trimming and J lost 1 base, with 22 bases between them. This CDR3 is built from 17 residues. CDR1 is MDHEN, CDR2 SYDVKM, per germline. As DNA, the CDR3 is TGTGCCAGCAGCCTGCCCTCGAGGGTTAGGGGTTCCTACGAGCAGTACTTC. Its translation: CASSLPSRVRGSYEQYF.

This chain links TRBV7-8 with TRBJ1-5; TRBD1 might be the D (5 bases). This CDR3 is 16 amino acids long. Trimming left V 2 bases short and J 0 bases short, with 11 bases between. Germline V CDR1 and CDR2: SGHVS, FQNEAQ. The CDR3 nucleotides are TGTGCCAGCAGCTTAAGGGGTCAGTCTAGCAATCAGCCCCAGCATTTT. It encodes CASSLRGQSSNQPQHF.

The chain joins TRBV7-2 to TRBJ1-4, with D tentatively TRBD1 (5 bases). Between the trimmed V and J ends, which lost 0 bases and 5 bases, there was a span of 13 bases. This CDR3 has 16 residues. Germline-derived CDR1 and CDR2 are SGHTA and FQGNSA. The CDR3: CASSLARGAPNEKLFF. In nucleotides, the CDR3 is TGTGCCAGCAGCTTAGCGCGGGGCGCTCCCAATGAAAAACTGTTTTTT.

The V call is TRBV9, the J call TRBJ2-7; D unresolved. The germline V gene encodes CDR1 SGDLS and CDR2 YYNGEE. The CDR3 length is 15 residues. The germline V and J ends were trimmed by 1 base and 3 bases, with 14 bases remaining between them. CDR3 amino acids: CASSVNPASNYEQYF. CDR3 nucleotides: TGTGCCAGCAGCGTAAATCCGGCTTCGAACTACGAGCAGTACTTC.

V usage is TRBV28 and J usage is TRBJ1-5, with 8 positions matching TRBD1. From germline, CDR1 is MDHEN and CDR2 SYDVKM. The trim removed 6 bases at V and 8 bases at J, leaving 6 bases unmatched. The CDR3 has 13 amino acids. CDR3 in DNA: TGTGCCAGCAGGGGGACAGGCCACGAGCCCCAGCATTTT. It encodes CASRGTGHEPQHF. The full variable domain, with the rest looked up from reference TRBV28 and TRBJ1-5, is DVKVTQSSRYLVKRTGEKVFLECVQDMDHENMFWYRQDPGLGLRLIYFSYDVKMKEKGDIPEGYSVSREKKERFSLILESASTNQTSMYLCASRGTGHEPQHFGDGTRLSIL.

J is TRBJ1-2 and V is TRBV30; the D is unclear. In germline, CDR1 is GTSNPN, CDR2 SVGIG (reference sequence). The ends were cut back, 5 bases at V and 0 bases at J, with 4 bases in the middle. The CDR3 has 11 residues. In DNA form, the CDR3 reads TGTGCCTGGGAGACTAACTATGGCTACACCTTC. Protein product: CAWETNYGYTF.

The sample holds a few counts of this clone. The chain recombines TRBV2 with TRBJ1-5; D gene unclear. Trimming cost V 4 bases and J 11 bases, with 12 bases left between them. Germline-derived CDR1 and CDR2 are SNHLY and FYNNEI. The CDR3 length is 12 residues. The CDR3 sequence: CASSGRLSAQHF. The CDR3 DNA is TGTGCCAGCAGTGGGAGGCTGTCGGCCCAGCATTTT.